These 20 T cell receptor beta chains originate from one sample sequenced in a study of blood T cell repertoires in COVID-19. Assay: immunoSEQ multiplex PCR; the TCRdb copy retains only in-frame clones and omits some. This table holds some 100,000 clones, roughly four fifths found once. Sequencing was carried out using peripheral blood. The receptors here all came from a man over 45 with active or convalescent COVID-19.

This clone was seen only once. The chain combines TRBV28 with TRBJ1-1, with 8 bases fitting TRBD1. This CDR3 is built from 14 residues. Unmatched junction bases numbered 3, after V lost 5 bases and J lost 1 base. Germline V lookup: CDR1 MDHEN, CDR2 SYDVKM. The CDR3 loop is CASSTGTGNTEAFF. CDR3 bases: TGTGCCAGCAGTACCGGGACAGGGAACACTGAAGCTTTCTTT.

In nucleotides, the CDR3 is TGTGCCAGCAGCTCGAATGACAGGCTCGAGCAGTACGTC. It is translated as CASSSNDRLEQYV. This chain joins TRBV5-4 and TRBJ2-7; a possible D gene is TRBD1 (6 bases). This CDR3 is built from 13 residues. Germline V gene sequence: CDR1 SGHNT, CDR2 YYREEE (reference sequence). Trimming shortened V by 3 bases and J by 6 bases, and 13 bases separated the two germline ends.

The J gene is TRBJ1-4, the V gene TRBV2; the match to TRBD1 covers 7 bases. The trim removed 10 bases at V and 6 bases at J, leaving 8 bases unmatched. Germline V gives CDR1 SNHLY, CDR2 FYNNEI. The CDR3 spans 13 residues. The CDR3 sequence is CATKTGIDEKLFF. In DNA, the CDR3 is TGTGCCACCAAGACAGGGATCGATGAAAAACTGTTTTTT.

The rearrangement joins TRBV5-8 to TRBJ2-2; 9 positions agree with TRBD2. V lost 3 bases and J lost 6; bases outside the gene matches: 9. Germline lookup yields CDR1 SGHTS and CDR2 YDEGEE. The CDR3 sequence is 16 residues long. In DNA, the CDR3 is TGTGCCAGCAGCTCCGGCGCGGGGGGGCTCGCCGGGGAGCTGTTTTTT. Its translation is CASSSGAGGLAGELFF.

The chain joins TRBV30 to TRBJ1-5; 7 bases match TRBD1. V was pared by 2 bases and J by 2 bases, with 3 bases of the junction left unmatched. The germline V gene has CDR1 GTSNPN and CDR2 SVGIG (reference sequence). The CDR3 is made up of 14 amino acids. The DNA for the CDR3 is TGTGCCTGGAGTCAAACAGGGGGCAATCAGCCCCAGCATTTT. Translation: CAWSQTGGNQPQHF.

The chain uses TRBV23-1 and TRBJ1-5; 8 bases map to TRBD1. TRBV23-1 has ORF status, its function being uncertain. The CDR3 extends over 17 amino acids. J gave up 3 bases and V 4 bases, and 11 bases lay outside the gene matches. The CDR3 sequence is CASSPGQAAGSNQPQHF. CDR3 coding DNA: TGCGCCAGCAGTCCGGGACAGGCAGCCGGATCCAATCAGCCCCAGCATTTT.

This clone showed up many times. The CDR3 sequence is CASSLFEGATETQYF. In DNA form, the CDR3 reads TGCGCCAGCAGCTTGTTTGAGGGGGCAACAGAGACCCAGTACTTC. The chain uses TRBV5-1 and TRBJ2-5; 7 bases map to TRBD1. The germline V gene encodes CDR1 SGHRS and CDR2 YFSETQ. J was trimmed by 4 bases and V by 1 base; bases with no gene match: 7. This CDR3 has 15 residues.

The chain's CDR3 is CASRDRRGSDTQYF. The CDR3 DNA sequence: TGTGCCAGTAGGGACAGACGAGGATCAGATACGCAGTATTTT. This chain uses TRBV19 with TRBJ2-3, with D possibly matching TRBD1 (6 bases). V lost 6 bases, J lost 4 bases, and 14 bases lay in between. The germline gives CDR1 LNHDA, CDR2 SQIVND (reference sequence). The CDR3 covers 14 residues.

This sequence joins TRBV6-5 and TRBJ1-2, with TRBD1 identical over 10 bases. The trim removed 0 bases at V and 8 bases at J, leaving 6 bases unmatched. Germline lookup yields CDR1 MNHEY and CDR2 SVGAGI. CDR3 length equals 15 residues. CDR3 DNA: TGTGCCAGCAGTTACTCGGGGGACAGGGGAAGGGGCTACACCTTC. Translating it yields CASSYSGDRGRGYTF.

The chain has TRBV6-6 and TRBJ1-1, with D unresolved. The length of the CDR3 is 12 residues. V was shortened by 2 bases and J by 7 bases, with 8 bases between the two germline ends. CDR1 MNHNY and CDR2 SVGAGI come from the germline V gene (reference sequence). For the CDR3, the DNA is TGTGCCAGCAGTTACAAGGAGCTTGAAGCTTTCTTT. The encoded protein is CASSYKELEAFF.

This clone has more than one count but fewer than ten. The genes are TRBV5-1 and TRBJ1-6; D perhaps matches TRBD1 (5 bases). Trimming pared 0 bases from V and 4 bases from J, leaving 11 bases between. The CDR3 has 16 residues. CDR1 and CDR2 from the germline V gene are SGHRS and YFSETQ. CDR3 DNA sequence: TGCGCCAGCAGCTTGGTTGTTGGGGGGTATAATTCACCCCTCCACTTT. Its protein is CASSLVVGGYNSPLHF.

The rearrangement links TRBV3-1 (or the pseudogene TRBV3-2) to TRBJ1-3; D gene ambiguous. Germline values: CDR1 LGHDT, CDR2 YNNKEL (reference sequence). There are 15 residues in the CDR3. Trimming stripped 4 bases from V and 0 bases from J, with 10 bases between. The DNA of the CDR3 is TGTGCCAGCAGCCGTGACACCTACTCTGGAAACACCATATATTTT. Its protein is CASSRDTYSGNTIYF.

On this clone itself: One end of the junction varies from germline; a read error may be responsible. The CDR3 is CASSLSGTLKLGISIF. For the CDR3, the DNA is TGTGCCAGCAGCTTATCGGGAACACTGAAGCTTGGGATCTCGATCTTT. The chain recombines TRBV7-8 with TRBJ1-1; D is unclear. CDR3 length: 16 amino acids. The germline CDR1 and CDR2 sequences are SGHVS and FQNEAQ.

This clone occurred once. The rearrangement joins TRBV28 to TRBJ1-4, with a weak D call TRBD1 (5 bases). Germline V gene sequence: CDR1 MDHEN, CDR2 SYDVKM. This CDR3 comprises 13 residues. V lost 8 bases, J lost 5 bases, and 12 bases lay in between. DNA for the CDR3: TGTGCCAGCGGGGCAGGGTCAAATGAAAAACTGTTTTTT. It specifies CASGAGSNEKLFF.

This clone appeared a few times. The chain has TRBV3-1 (or the pseudogene TRBV3-2) and TRBJ1-1; 8 nucleotides align to TRBD1. V dropped 4 bases and J dropped 1; count of bases not matched to a gene: 2. The CDR3 loop spans 14 amino acids. CDR1 and CDR2 (germline): LGHDT, YNNKEL (reference sequence). The chain's CDR3 is CASSRTGRNTEAFF. Written as DNA, the CDR3 is TGTGCCAGCAGCCGGACAGGGAGGAACACTGAAGCTTTCTTT.

The genes are TRBV28 and TRBJ1-1; a possible D gene is TRBD1 (5 bases). V dropped 8 bases and J dropped 4 bases, with 14 bases sitting between them. In germline, CDR1 is MDHEN, CDR2 SYDVKM. This CDR3 spans 13 amino acids. Here the CDR3 reads CASLLGGGTEAFF. CDR3 DNA: TGTGCCAGCCTTCTTGGGGGAGGCACTGAAGCTTTCTTT.

This CDR3 is CASSPWTGGNNEQYF. CDR3 bases: TGTGCCAGCAGCCCCTGGACAGGGGGCAACAACGAGCAGTACTTC. The V call is TRBV7-2, the J call TRBJ2-7; 11 bases are a match to TRBD1. The CDR3 sequence is 15 residues long. Germline lookup yields CDR1 SGHTA and CDR2 FQGNSA. V lost 5 bases and J lost 5; bases outside the gene matches: 8.

V is TRBV28 and J is TRBJ2-7, with D possibly matching TRBD1 (6 bases). The V end lost 7 bases, the J end lost 3 bases, and 16 bases lay between the germline ends. The CDR3 extends over 14 amino acids. The germline gives CDR1 MDHEN, CDR2 SYDVKM. The DNA of the CDR3 is TGTGCCAGCACCACTACGGGCAGGGGCTACGAGCAGTACGTC. It codes for CASTTTGRGYEQYV.

The J gene is TRBJ1-1, the V gene TRBV6-5; D is perhaps TRBD1 (6 bases). Trimming took 5 bases from V and 8 from J, leaving 15 bases between them. The CDR3 is 13 amino acids. CDR1 MNHEY and CDR2 SVGAGI come from the germline V gene. The CDR3 protein is CASSRPGTREAFF. DNA of the CDR3: TGTGCCAGCAGTCGTCCCGGGACACGGGAAGCTTTCTTT.

This clone was picked up a small number of times. This rearrangement joins TRBV5-1 to TRBJ1-2; D is perhaps TRBD1 (6 bases). CDR1 SGHRS and CDR2 YFSETQ come from the germline V gene. Trimming removed 1 base from V and 2 bases from J, with 9 bases in between. This CDR3 has 14 residues. Here the CDR3 DNA reads TGCGCCAGCAGCTTGTCGGGGGGCAACTATGGCTACACCTTC. The encoded protein is CASSLSGGNYGYTF.